These 23 T cell receptor beta chains were sequenced from one sample in a study of T cell clones after liver transplantation. Some clones are missing from TCRdb's copy, which holds only in-frame ones; the method was immunoSEQ multiplex PCR. Among about 24,000 clones listed, over 55% were seen once. This material consisted of CD4+ T cells from blood, taken before liver transplant. The receptors here all came from a human donor who received a liver transplant.

The chain has TRBV7-2 and TRBJ2-5; TRBD1 might be the D (7 bases). CDR3 size: 14 residues. CDR1 is SGHTA, CDR2 FQGNSA, per germline. The V gene lost 4 bases and the J gene lost 4 bases, with 13 bases spanning the gap. The CDR3 region has the DNA TGTGCCAGCAGCTCCCCCCAGGGGGGAGAGACCCAGTACTTC. This gives the protein CASSSPQGGETQYF.

The rearrangement uses TRBV19 and TRBJ2-5; tentatively, D is TRBD2 (5 bases). This CDR3 has 16 residues. The V end was cut by 5 bases, the J end by 4 bases, with 20 bases between. CDR1 LNHDA and CDR2 SQIVND come from the germline V gene (reference sequence). DNA for the CDR3: TGTGCCAGTAGTCCCACTGCGCGGGTAGATGGAGAGACCCAGTACTTC. Amino acids: CASSPTARVDGETQYF.

This rearrangement joins TRBV10-1 to TRBJ2-3; 10 bases match TRBD2. CDR3 length: 16 amino acids. Germline V gene sequence: CDR1 WNHNN, CDR2 SYGVQD (reference sequence). The junction had 7 bases not matched to a gene; V was cut back by 6 bases and J by 1 base. The CDR3 reads CASSPLAGGGTDTQYF. In DNA, the CDR3 is TGCGCCAGCAGCCCCTTAGCGGGAGGAGGCACAGATACGCAGTATTTT.

This clone occurred a few times. The chain links TRBV7-2 to TRBJ1-1; D uncertain. The CDR3 runs 16 residues. Trimming took off 2 bases at V and 8 bases at J, with 21 bases between the two ends. The germline CDR1 and CDR2 sequences are SGHTA and FQGNSA. CDR3 sequence reads: CASSLSSPVGLGEAFF. CDR3 bases: TGTGCCAGCAGCTTATCCTCCCCGGTCGGCCTCGGGGAAGCTTTCTTT. The complete variable domain, with remaining parts taken from reference TRBV7-2 and TRBJ1-1, reads GAGVSQSPSNKVTEKGKDVELRCDPISGHTALYWYRQSLGQGLEFLIYFQGNSAPDKSGLPSDRFSAERTGGSVSTLTIQRTQQEDSAVYLCASSLSSPVGLGEAFFGQGTRLTVV.

The chain has TRBV29-1 and TRBJ1-1; the match to TRBD1 covers 7 bases. CDR1 SQVTM and CDR2 ANQGSEA come from the germline V gene. The CDR3 is made up of 12 amino acids. V shed 7 bases, J shed 4 bases, and the junction held 6 bases outside the gene matches. This CDR3 reads CSATTGVTEAFF. The CDR3 DNA reads TGCAGCGCTACTACAGGGGTCACTGAAGCTTTCTTT.

This clone appeared a few times. The chain employs TRBV7-8 and TRBJ1-5, with D perhaps TRBD1 (5 bases). In germline, CDR1 is SGHVS, CDR2 FQNEAQ. This CDR3 has 15 residues. Trimming shortened V by 5 bases and J by 3 bases, and 14 bases separated the two germline ends. DNA of the CDR3: TGTGCCAGCAGCCCAAGTGGGGCCTCCAATCAGCCCCAGCATTTT. Protein sequence: CASSPSGASNQPQHF.

V usage is TRBV25-1 and J usage is TRBJ2-7; possible D gene TRBD2, 6 bases. There are 16 residues in the CDR3. V lost 5 bases and J 3 bases, leaving 20 bases between the germline ends. Germline V CDR1 and CDR2: MGHDK, SYGVNS. CDR3 region: CASSPTGRRRGYEQYF. CDR3 sequence (DNA): TGTGCCAGCAGTCCAACAGGACGACGGCGGGGCTACGAGCAGTACTTC.

The chain recombines TRBV6-5 with TRBJ1-1; 9 bases fit TRBD1. The CDR3 totals 16 residues. Germline assignment: CDR1 MNHEY and CDR2 SVGAGI. The J segment lost 5 bases and the V segment lost 4 bases, leaving 11 bases of the junction unmatched. CDR3 protein: CASSSRTGVDLTEAFF. CDR3 coding DNA: TGTGCCAGCAGTTCCCGGACAGGGGTTGATTTGACTGAAGCTTTCTTT.

The rearrangement uses TRBV5-1 and TRBJ2-3; 11 bases line up with TRBD2. This CDR3 has 16 amino acids. With V trimmed by 4 bases and J by 4 bases, 8 bases remained unmatched. CDR1 is SGHRS, CDR2 YFSETQ, per germline. For the CDR3, the DNA is TGCGCCAGCAGCCCGCCTTTAGCGGGAGGGTCAGATACGCAGTATTTT. This codes for CASSPPLAGGSDTQYF.

The chain has TRBV6-5 and TRBJ2-4; unclear D gene. The germline V gene encodes CDR1 MNHEY and CDR2 SVGAGI. V lost 5 bases, J lost 4 bases, and 12 bases lay in between. CDR3 size: 14 residues. CDR3 loop: CASSQTGPKNIQYF. The CDR3, as DNA: TGTGCCAGCAGTCAAACCGGGCCAAAAAACATTCAGTACTTC.

For the CDR3, the DNA is TGTGCCAGCAGCCCGGGACAGGGTTGGAATACGCAGTATTTT. It specifies CASSPGQGWNTQYF. This rearrangement joins TRBV6-1 to TRBJ2-3; 9 nucleotides match TRBD1. Per the germline V gene, CDR1 is MNHNS and CDR2 is SASEGT. This CDR3 is 14 amino acids long. V was clipped by 6 bases and J by 7 bases; unmatched bases: 8.

This clone has a handful of counts. The V gene is TRBV9, the J gene TRBJ1-2; D gene uncertain. Between the trimmed V and J ends, which lost 1 base and 1 base, there was a span of 5 bases. The CDR3 sequence is 13 residues long. Per germline, CDR1 SGDLS and CDR2 YYNGEE. The CDR3 bases are TGTGCCAGCAGCGTAAACGATAACTATGGCTACACCTTC. As protein: CASSVNDNYGYTF.

This clone has more than one count but fewer than ten. The chain carries TRBV28 and TRBJ1-1, with D unresolved. Trimming shortened V by 6 bases and J by 7 bases, and 12 bases separated the two germline ends. The CDR3 contains 12 residues. The germline CDR1 and CDR2 sequences are MDHEN and SYDVKM. In DNA, the CDR3 is TGTGCCAGCAGCAAATTGGGCAGTGAAGCTTTCTTT. Translation: CASSKLGSEAFF.

This clone was detected a few times. This chain connects TRBV19 to TRBJ1-5, with D perhaps TRBD1 (6 bases). V was cut by 5 bases and J by 1 base, with 6 bases left in between. The CDR3 covers 13 residues. Germline CDR1 reads LNHDA; CDR2 reads SQIVND (reference sequence). The CDR3 loop is CASSGQSNQPQHF. Written as DNA, the CDR3 is TGTGCCAGTAGTGGACAGAGCAATCAGCCCCAGCATTTT.

CDR3 loop: CAGPLAQRDTEAFF. The CDR3 DNA reads TGTGCCGGCCCGCTAGCCCAGAGGGACACTGAAGCTTTCTTT. The chain is built from TRBV27 and TRBJ1-1; no firm D call. V lost 11 bases and J 3 bases, leaving 19 bases between the germline ends. The CDR3 sequence is 14 residues long. Per germline, CDR1 MNHEY and CDR2 SMNVEV (reference sequence).

The chain links TRBV19 to TRBJ2-5; 10 bases are a match to TRBD2. Germline assignment: CDR1 LNHDA and CDR2 SQIVND (reference sequence). V lost 5 bases, J lost 4 bases, and 7 bases stayed unmatched. This CDR3 region has 15 residues. This CDR3 reads CASSPRSGRGETQYF. The DNA of the CDR3 is TGTGCCAGTAGTCCTCGGAGCGGGAGGGGAGAGACCCAGTACTTC.

This clone was seen only a few times. The J gene is TRBJ1-2, the V gene TRBV2, with D hard to call. This CDR3 has 12 residues. Per germline, CDR1 SNHLY and CDR2 FYNNEI. V was clipped by 2 bases and J by 8 bases, with 9 bases between them. Written as DNA, the CDR3 is TGTGCCAGCAGTGAACAGAGAGAGGGCTACACCTTC. Amino acid sequence: CASSEQREGYTF.

CDR3 sequence reads: CASSSPRTGGDTQYF. In DNA form, the CDR3 reads TGTGCCAGCAGCTCCCCAAGGACAGGGGGAGATACGCAGTATTTT. The J gene is TRBJ2-3, the V gene TRBV13; 10 nucleotides align to TRBD1. Trimming cost V 4 bases and J 5 bases; bases outside gene matches: 6. The CDR3 is 15 amino acids. Germline V gives CDR1 PRHDT, CDR2 FYEKMQ (reference sequence).

This sequence joins TRBV7-2 and TRBJ2-5, with 7 bases that match TRBD2. The V segment lost 6 bases and the J segment 3 bases; nucleotides outside the gene matches: 4. The CDR3 spans 13 residues. Germline V gives CDR1 SGHTA, CDR2 FQGNSA. The CDR3 is CASRSLAEETQYF. The CDR3 nucleotides are TGTGCCAGCAGGTCCCTAGCGGAAGAGACCCAGTACTTC.

V is TRBV7-2 and J is TRBJ1-6; D unresolved. The CDR3 extends over 15 amino acids. V gave up 5 bases and J gave up 6 bases, with 14 bases separating them. The V gene's germline CDR1 is SGHTA and CDR2 FQGNSA. The CDR3 bases are TGTGCCAGCAGCCCGGGGAGGAACTTTAATTCACCCCTCCACTTT. Translating it yields CASSPGRNFNSPLHF.

This clone was seen a few times. The genes are TRBV29-1 and TRBJ1-1, with a tentative D call TRBD1 (6 bases). Trimming pared 2 bases from V and 1 base from J, leaving 17 bases between. The CDR3 runs to 16 residues. The germline V gene has CDR1 SQVTM and CDR2 ANQGSEA. CDR3 in DNA: TGCAGCGTTGAATACAGGGTTACCGGGCGGAACACTGAAGCTTTCTTT. It translates to CSVEYRVTGRNTEAFF.

This clone appeared a few times. This sequence joins TRBV27 and TRBJ1-2, with 7 nucleotides matching TRBD1. CDR3 length: 14 residues. CDR1 MNHEY and CDR2 SMNVEV come from the germline V gene (reference sequence). The J segment lost 7 bases and the V segment lost 6 bases, leaving 11 bases of the junction unmatched. CDR3 protein: CASSLNTGVGGYTF. The CDR3 nucleotides read TGTGCCAGCAGCCTTAATACAGGGGTTGGTGGCTACACCTTC.

The V and J genes are TRBV29-1 and TRBJ2-3; TRBD1 agrees at 10 bases. The CDR3 is 14 residues long. The V and J ends lost 3 bases and 1 base, in that order; junction bases with no gene match: 1. Germline CDR1 and CDR2: SQVTM and ANQGSEA. The CDR3, as DNA: TGCAGCGTTGACGGGACAGGGGGCACAGATACGCAGTATTTT. This translates into CSVDGTGGTDTQYF.